This T cell receptor (beta chain) was sequenced during a study of T cells in Graves' hyperthyroidism and ophthalmopathy. This clonotype has a handful of counts. TCR beta CDR3 sequences were amplified from RNA transcripts. First-round RT-PCR targeting the TCR CDR3 was performed with the HTBI primer set. TCRdb re-called the multiplex PCR reads through MiXCR, storing one row per CDR3 protein. Among about 520,000 distinct CDR3 sequences, less than 25% were seen once, and the ten largest hold 11%. Germline loops: CDR1 LNHNV, CDR2 YYDKDF (reference sequence). Trimming took off 2 bases at V and 5 bases at J, with 7 bases between the two ends. This CDR3 has 12 amino acids.

This TCR derives from a woman aged 25-40 years with Graves' ophthalmopathy. The V gene is TRBV15, the J gene TRBJ2-7; TRBD1 is a possible D gene (6 bases). The source material was blood. CDR3 coding DNA: TGTGCCACCAGCAGACAGGGGAACGAGCAGTACTTC. Translation gives CATSRQGNEQYF.